This T cell receptor (beta chain) was identified during a study of cytomegalovirus exposure and HLA in healthy donors. Some clones are missing from TCRdb's copy, which holds only in-frame ones; the method was immunoSEQ multiplex PCR. The sample has tens of thousands of clones, approximately 90% seen once. V gave up 3 bases and J gave up 3 bases, with 9 bases separating them. This CDR3 is built from 13 residues. CDR1 is SGHAT and CDR2 is FQNNGV in the germline V gene. The sequence derives from a man younger than 35 in good health and CMV-seronegative. This chain joins TRBV11-2 and TRBJ2-7; maybe TRBD2 (5 bases). The specimen was PBMCs. CDR3 sequence (DNA): TGTGCCAGCAGCTTTGGACTCCACTACGAGCAGTACTTC. Residues: CASSFGLHYEQYF.